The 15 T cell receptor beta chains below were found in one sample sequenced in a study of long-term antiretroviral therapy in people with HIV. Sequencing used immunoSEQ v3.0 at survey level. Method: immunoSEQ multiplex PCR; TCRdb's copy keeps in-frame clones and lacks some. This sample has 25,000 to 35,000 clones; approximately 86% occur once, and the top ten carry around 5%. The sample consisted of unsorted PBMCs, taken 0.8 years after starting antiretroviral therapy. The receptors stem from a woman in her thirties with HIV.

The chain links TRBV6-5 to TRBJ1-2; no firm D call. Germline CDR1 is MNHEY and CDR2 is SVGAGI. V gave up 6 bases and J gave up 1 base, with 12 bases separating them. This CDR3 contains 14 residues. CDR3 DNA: TGTGCCAGCAGGAAGGGCCCTCTTAACTATGGCTACACCTTC. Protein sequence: CASRKGPLNYGYTF.

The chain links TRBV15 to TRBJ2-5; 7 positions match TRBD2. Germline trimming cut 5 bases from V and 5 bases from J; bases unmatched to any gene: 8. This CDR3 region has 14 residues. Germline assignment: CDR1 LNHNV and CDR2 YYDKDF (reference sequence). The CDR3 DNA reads TGTGCCACCAGCGCTACCGGGGGGTGGGAGACCCAGTACTTC. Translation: CATSATGGWETQYF.

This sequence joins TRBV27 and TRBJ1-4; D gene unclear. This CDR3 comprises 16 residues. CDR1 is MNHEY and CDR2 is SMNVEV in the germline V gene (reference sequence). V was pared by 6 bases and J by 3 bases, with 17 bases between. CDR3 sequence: CASSLRSAGPNEKLFF. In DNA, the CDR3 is TGTGCCAGCAGCCTAAGGTCGGCAGGTCCTAATGAAAAACTGTTTTTT.

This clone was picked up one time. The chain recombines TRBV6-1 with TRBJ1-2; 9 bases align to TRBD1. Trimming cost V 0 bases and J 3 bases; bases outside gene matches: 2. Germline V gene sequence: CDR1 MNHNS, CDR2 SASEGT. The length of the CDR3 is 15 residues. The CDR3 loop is CASSEAGQGYYGYTF. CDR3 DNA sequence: TGTGCCAGCAGTGAAGCGGGACAGGGTTACTATGGCTACACCTTC.

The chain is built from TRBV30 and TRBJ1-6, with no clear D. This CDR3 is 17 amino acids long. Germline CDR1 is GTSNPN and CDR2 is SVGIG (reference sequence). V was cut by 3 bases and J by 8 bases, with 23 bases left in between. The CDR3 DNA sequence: TGTGCCTGGAGAGGGATCGGAGGACTATTTGGTGATTCACCCCTCCACTTT. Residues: CAWRGIGGLFGDSPLHF.

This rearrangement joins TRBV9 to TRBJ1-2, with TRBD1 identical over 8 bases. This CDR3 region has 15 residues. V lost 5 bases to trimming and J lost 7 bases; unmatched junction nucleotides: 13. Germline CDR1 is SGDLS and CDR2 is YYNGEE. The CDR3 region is CASRDLQGAEGGYTF. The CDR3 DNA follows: TGTGCCAGCAGGGATCTTCAGGGGGCGGAAGGTGGCTACACCTTC.

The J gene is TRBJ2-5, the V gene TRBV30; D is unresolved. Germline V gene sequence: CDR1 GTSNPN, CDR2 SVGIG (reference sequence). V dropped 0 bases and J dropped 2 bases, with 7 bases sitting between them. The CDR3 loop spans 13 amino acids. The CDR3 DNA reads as TGTGCCTGGAGTGTGTGGTCGCAAGAGACCCAGTACTTC. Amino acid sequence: CAWSVWSQETQYF.

CDR3 bases: TGTGCCAGCAGTTTACCGGGACAGGGTAATTCACCCCTCCACTTT. Translation gives CASSLPGQGNSPLHF. The rearrangement uses TRBV6-5 and TRBJ1-6; 9 nucleotides agree with TRBD1. Germline V gives CDR1 MNHEY, CDR2 SVGAGI. V lost 4 bases, J lost 6 bases, and 4 bases stayed unmatched. The CDR3 spans 15 residues.

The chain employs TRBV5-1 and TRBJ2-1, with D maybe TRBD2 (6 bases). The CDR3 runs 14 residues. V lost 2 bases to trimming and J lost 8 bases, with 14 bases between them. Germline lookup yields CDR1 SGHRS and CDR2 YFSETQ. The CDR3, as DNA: TGCGCCAGCAGCTTAGTTGTCGGGGGTGATGAGCAGTTCTTC. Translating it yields CASSLVVGGDEQFF.

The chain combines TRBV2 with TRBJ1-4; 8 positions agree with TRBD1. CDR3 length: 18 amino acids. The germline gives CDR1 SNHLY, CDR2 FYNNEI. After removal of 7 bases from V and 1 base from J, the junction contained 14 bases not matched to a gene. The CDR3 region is CASTDGGQVTLTNEKLFF. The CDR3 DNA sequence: TGTGCCAGCACCGACGGGGGACAGGTGACCTTAACTAATGAAAAACTGTTTTTT.

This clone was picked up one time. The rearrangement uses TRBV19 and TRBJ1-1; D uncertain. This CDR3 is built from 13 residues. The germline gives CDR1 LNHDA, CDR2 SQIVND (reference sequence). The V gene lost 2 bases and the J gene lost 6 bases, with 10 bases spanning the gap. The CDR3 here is CASSILAGAEAFF. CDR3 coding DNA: TGTGCCAGTAGTATACTCGCAGGCGCTGAAGCTTTCTTT.

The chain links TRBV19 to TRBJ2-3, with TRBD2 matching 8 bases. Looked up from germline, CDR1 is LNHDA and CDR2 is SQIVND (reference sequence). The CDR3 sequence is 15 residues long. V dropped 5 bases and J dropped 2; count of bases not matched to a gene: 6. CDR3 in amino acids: CASSGPGLVTDTQYF. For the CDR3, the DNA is TGTGCCAGTAGTGGCCCGGGACTAGTCACAGATACGCAGTATTTT.

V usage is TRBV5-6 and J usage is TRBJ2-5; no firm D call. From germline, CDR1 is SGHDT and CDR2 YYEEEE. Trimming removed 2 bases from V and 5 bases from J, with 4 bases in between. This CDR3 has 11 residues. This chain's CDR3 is CASSFGETQYF. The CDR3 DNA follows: TGTGCCAGCAGCTTTGGTGAGACCCAGTACTTC.

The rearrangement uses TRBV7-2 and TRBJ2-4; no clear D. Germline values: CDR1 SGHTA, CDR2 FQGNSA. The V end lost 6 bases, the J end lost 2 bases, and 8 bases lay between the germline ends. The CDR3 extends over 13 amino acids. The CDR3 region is CASRDGSKNIQYF. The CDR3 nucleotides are TGTGCCAGCAGGGACGGTTCCAAAAACATTCAGTACTTC. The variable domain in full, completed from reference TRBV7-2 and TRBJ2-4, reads GAGVSQSPSNKVTEKGKDVELRCDPISGHTALYWYRQSLGQGLEFLIYFQGNSAPDKSGLPSDRFSAERTGGSVSTLTIQRTQQEDSAVYLCASRDGSKNIQYFGAGTRLSVL.

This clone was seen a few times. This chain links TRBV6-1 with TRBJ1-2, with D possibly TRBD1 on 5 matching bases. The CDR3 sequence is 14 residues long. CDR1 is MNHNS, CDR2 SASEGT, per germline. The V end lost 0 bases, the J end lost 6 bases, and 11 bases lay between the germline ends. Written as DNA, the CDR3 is TGTGCCAGCAGTGAAGCGAGAGGGGCGGATGGCTACACCTTC. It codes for CASSEARGADGYTF.